One sample yielded the 13 T cell receptor beta chains listed below, sequenced in a study of T cell responses to AZD1222 COVID-19 vaccine. TCRdb's copy holds only in-frame clones and misses some; the assay was immunoSEQ multiplex PCR. Here the sample spans more than 150,000 clones, more than 70% being singletons. The sample here was peripheral blood, taken 28 days after the second AZD1222 dose. These receptor sequences come from an adult who received the AZD1222 COVID-19 vaccine.

V usage is TRBV12-3 or TRBV12-4 and J usage is TRBJ1-2; possibly TRBD1 for D (5 bases). Trimming took off 6 bases at V and 8 bases at J, with 13 bases between the two ends. The CDR3 sequence is 12 residues long. CDR3 in DNA: TGTGCCAGCAGGCCGGGACGAAGAGGCTACACCTTC. Translated: CASRPGRRGYTF.

V is TRBV11-3 and J is TRBJ1-1; D may be TRBD1 (6 bases). The V gene lost 8 bases and the J gene lost 2 bases, with 12 bases spanning the gap. Germline-derived CDR1 and CDR2 are SGHNT and YENEEA. CDR3 length equals 13 residues. Written as DNA, the CDR3 is TGTGCCAGCGGTAAACAGGGAAACACTGAAGCTTTCTTT. Translating gives CASGKQGNTEAFF.

The chain carries TRBV28 and TRBJ2-7; D is uncertain. Trimming removed 6 bases from V and 4 bases from J, with 19 bases in between. This CDR3 spans 15 amino acids. Germline CDR1 and CDR2: MDHEN and SYDVKM. The CDR3 bases are TGTGCCAGCAGCCCGGTAGCCCCTGCGCCTTACGAGCAGTACTTC. Its translation is CASSPVAPAPYEQYF.

This sequence joins TRBV30 and TRBJ2-1; D is ambiguous. The CDR3 extends over 12 amino acids. V was cut by 3 bases and J by 8 bases, with 11 bases left in between. The germline gives CDR1 GTSNPN, CDR2 SVGIG (reference sequence). The CDR3 bases are TGTGCCTGGAGCGGGCTCCGCGATGAGCAGTTCTTC. Amino acids: CAWSGLRDEQFF.

The V call is TRBV14, the J call TRBJ2-7, with D uncertain. Germline values: CDR1 SGHDN, CDR2 FVKESK. V gave up 4 bases and J gave up 2 bases, with 12 bases separating them. This CDR3 has 14 residues. The CDR3 reads CASSPHQTTYEQYF. CDR3 in DNA: TGTGCCAGCAGCCCCCACCAGACCACCTACGAGCAGTACTTC.

This sequence joins TRBV5-6 and TRBJ2-7; D unresolved. The CDR3 extends over 15 amino acids. The V gene lost 6 bases and the J gene lost 3 bases, with 19 bases spanning the gap. Germline CDR1 reads SGHDT; CDR2 reads YYEEEE. The CDR3, as DNA: TGTGCCAGCACCCCGACGGGTGGTGTTAGCTACGAGCAGTACTTC. This translates into CASTPTGGVSYEQYF.

The chain is built from TRBV28 and TRBJ2-1; D might be TRBD1 (5 bases). The germline CDR1 and CDR2 sequences are MDHEN and SYDVKM. This CDR3 region has 19 residues. V dropped 6 bases and J dropped 9 bases, with 33 bases sitting between them. CDR3 amino acids: CASRPNGFFAPPGAPEQFF. The CDR3 nucleotides are TGTGCCAGCAGGCCAAACGGGTTTTTCGCTCCCCCTGGGGCCCCTGAGCAGTTCTTC.

The chain joins TRBV30 to TRBJ2-3; possible D gene TRBD2, 6 bases. The V and J ends lost 1 base and 1 base respectively, with 15 bases between them. This CDR3 is 16 amino acids long. From germline, CDR1 is GTSNPN and CDR2 SVGIG (reference sequence). The CDR3 spells CAWSGGPGLRTDTQYF. CDR3 nucleotides: TGTGCCTGGAGTGGAGGTCCGGGACTTCGCACAGATACGCAGTATTTT.

The chain combines TRBV27 with TRBJ2-1, with D possibly called TRBD1 or TRBD2 (6 bases each). Germline V CDR1 and CDR2: MNHEY, SMNVEV (reference sequence). The length of the CDR3 is 14 residues. With 6 bases removed from V and 1 base from J, the gap between germline ends came to 10 bases. The CDR3 nucleotides are TGTGCCAGCAGGGGGGGCCTTTCCTACAATGAGCAGTTCTTC. Encoded protein: CASRGGLSYNEQFF.

This rearrangement joins TRBV6-5 to TRBJ2-7, with 8 bases identical to TRBD1. Per germline, CDR1 MNHEY and CDR2 SVGAGI. This CDR3 has 13 amino acids. The trim removed 6 bases at V and 1 base at J, leaving 2 bases unmatched. CDR3: CASRRQGSYEQYF. The CDR3, as DNA: TGTGCCAGCAGGCGACAGGGGTCCTACGAGCAGTACTTC.

DNA of the CDR3: TGTGCCAGCAGCTTAAGGACAGCCCTTAGCACAGATACGCAGTATTTT. Its protein is CASSLRTALSTDTQYF. The chain couples TRBV7-6 to TRBJ2-3; a weak D match, TRBD1 (6 bases). Germline V lookup: CDR1 SGHVS, CDR2 FNYEAQ. V was clipped by 2 bases and J by 0 bases, with 12 bases between them. The CDR3 sequence is 16 residues long.

The chain is built from TRBV7-2 and TRBJ2-5; 16 bases line up with TRBD2. The CDR3 loop spans 16 amino acids. Germline V gene data show CDR1 as SGHTA and CDR2 as FQGNSA. The junction had 5 bases not matched to a gene; V was cut back by 5 bases and J by 5 bases. CDR3 bases: TGTGCCAGCAGCACCGGGACTAGCGGGAGGGTTGAGACCCAGTACTTC. It is translated as CASSTGTSGRVETQYF.

In this sample, this clone turned up a few times. The chain is built from TRBV28 and TRBJ1-4; D might be TRBD1 (5 bases). Trimming left V 5 bases short and J 4 bases short, with 8 bases between. The germline gives CDR1 MDHEN, CDR2 SYDVKM. The CDR3 totals 13 residues. The CDR3 DNA reads as TGTGCCAGCAGTCCGGACAATAATGAAAAACTGTTTTTT. This encodes CASSPDNNEKLFF. The variable domain in full, completed from reference TRBV28 and TRBJ1-4, reads DVKVTQSSRYLVKRTGEKVFLECVQDMDHENMFWYRQDPGLGLRLIYFSYDVKMKEKGDIPEGYSVSREKKERFSLILESASTNQTSMYLCASSPDNNEKLFFGSGTQLSVL.